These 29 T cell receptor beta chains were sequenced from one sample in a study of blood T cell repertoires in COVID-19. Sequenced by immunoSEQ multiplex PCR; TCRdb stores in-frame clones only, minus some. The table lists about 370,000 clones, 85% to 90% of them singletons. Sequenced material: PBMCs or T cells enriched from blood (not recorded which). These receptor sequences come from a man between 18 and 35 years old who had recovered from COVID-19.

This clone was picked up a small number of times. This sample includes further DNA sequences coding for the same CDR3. In nucleotides, the CDR3 is TGTGCCAGCAGTTTACAGGAAAATCAGCCCCAGCATTTT. Amino acid sequence: CASSLQENQPQHF. The chain has TRBV6-5 and TRBJ1-5; weak D call: TRBD1 (5 bases). This CDR3 is built from 13 residues. Trimming took 4 bases from V and 4 from J, leaving 8 bases between them. Germline assignment: CDR1 MNHEY and CDR2 SVGAGI.

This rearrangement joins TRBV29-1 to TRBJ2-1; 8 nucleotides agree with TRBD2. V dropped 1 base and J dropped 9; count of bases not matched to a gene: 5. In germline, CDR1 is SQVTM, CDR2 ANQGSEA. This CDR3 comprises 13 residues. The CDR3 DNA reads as TGCAGCGTTGAAGTAGCGGGGCGGGGTGAGCAGTTCTTC. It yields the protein CSVEVAGRGEQFF.

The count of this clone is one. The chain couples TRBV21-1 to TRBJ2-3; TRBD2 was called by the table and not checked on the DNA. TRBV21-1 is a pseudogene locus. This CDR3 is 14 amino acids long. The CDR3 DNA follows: TGTGCCAGCAGCAGTGATGCGGGGGGGATTACGCAGTATTTT. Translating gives CASSSDAGGITQYF.

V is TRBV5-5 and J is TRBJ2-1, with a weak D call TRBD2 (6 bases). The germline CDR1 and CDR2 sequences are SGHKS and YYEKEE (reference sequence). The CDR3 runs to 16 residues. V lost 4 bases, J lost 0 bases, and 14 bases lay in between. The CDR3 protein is CASSERRGNSYNEQFF. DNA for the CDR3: TGTGCCAGCAGCGAGAGGAGGGGAAACTCCTACAATGAGCAGTTCTTC.

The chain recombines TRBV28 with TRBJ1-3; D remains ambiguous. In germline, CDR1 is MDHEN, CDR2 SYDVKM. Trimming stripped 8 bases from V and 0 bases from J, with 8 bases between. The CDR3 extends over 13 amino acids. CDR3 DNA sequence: TGTGCCAGCTCCTCCCCCTCTGGAAACACCATATATTTT. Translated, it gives CASSSPSGNTIYF.

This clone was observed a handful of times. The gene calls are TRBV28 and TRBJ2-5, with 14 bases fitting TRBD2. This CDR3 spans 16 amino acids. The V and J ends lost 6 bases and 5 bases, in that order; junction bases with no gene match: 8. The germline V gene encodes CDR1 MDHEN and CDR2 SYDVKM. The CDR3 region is CASSQTSGGAGETQYF. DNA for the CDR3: TGTGCCAGCAGCCAGACTAGCGGGGGGGCCGGGGAGACCCAGTACTTC.

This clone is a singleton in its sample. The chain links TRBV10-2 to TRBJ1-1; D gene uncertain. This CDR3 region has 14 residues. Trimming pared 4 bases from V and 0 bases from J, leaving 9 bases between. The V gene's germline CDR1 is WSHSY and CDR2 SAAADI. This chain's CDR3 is CASSAVELNTEAFF. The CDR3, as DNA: TGCGCCAGCAGTGCGGTGGAGCTGAACACTGAAGCTTTCTTT.

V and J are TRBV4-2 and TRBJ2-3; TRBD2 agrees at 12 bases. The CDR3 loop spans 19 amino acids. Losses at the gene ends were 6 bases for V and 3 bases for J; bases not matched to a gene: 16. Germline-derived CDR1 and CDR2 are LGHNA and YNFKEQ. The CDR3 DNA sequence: TGTGCCAGCAGTCCCCGACTAGCGGGGGCGGCGGGGAGAACAGATACGCAGTATTTT. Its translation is CASSPRLAGAAGRTDTQYF.

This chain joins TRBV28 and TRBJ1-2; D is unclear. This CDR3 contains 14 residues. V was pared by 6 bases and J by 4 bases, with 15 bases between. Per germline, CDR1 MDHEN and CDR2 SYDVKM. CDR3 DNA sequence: TGTGCCAGCAGGTTAAGGGCCGGGAGCTATGGCTACACCTTC. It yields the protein CASRLRAGSYGYTF.

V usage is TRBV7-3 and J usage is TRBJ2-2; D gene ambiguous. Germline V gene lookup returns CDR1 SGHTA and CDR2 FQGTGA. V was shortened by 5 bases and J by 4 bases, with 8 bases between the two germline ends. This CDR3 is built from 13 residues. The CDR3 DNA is TGTGCCAGCAGCCTAAGAGTCACCGGGGAGCTGTTTTTT. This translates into CASSLRVTGELFF.

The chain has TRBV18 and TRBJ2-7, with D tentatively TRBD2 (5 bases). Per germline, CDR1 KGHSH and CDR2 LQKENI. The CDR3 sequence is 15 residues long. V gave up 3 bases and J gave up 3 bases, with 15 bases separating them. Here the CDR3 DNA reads TGTGCCAGCTCACCGGGTGAGGGCCCCTACTACGAGCAGTACTTC. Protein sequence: CASSPGEGPYYEQYF. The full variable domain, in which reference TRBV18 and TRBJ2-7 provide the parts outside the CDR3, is NAGVMQNPRHLVRRRGQEARLRCSPMKGHSHVYWYRQLPEEGLKFMVYLQKENIIDESGMPKERFSAEFPKEGPSILRIQQVVRGDSAAYFCASSPGEGPYYEQYFGPGTRLTVT.

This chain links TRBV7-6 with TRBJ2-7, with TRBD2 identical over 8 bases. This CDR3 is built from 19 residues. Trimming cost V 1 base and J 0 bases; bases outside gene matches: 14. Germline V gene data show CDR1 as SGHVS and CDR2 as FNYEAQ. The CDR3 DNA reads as TGTGCCAGCAGCTTAGGGGCGAATAGCGGGGACCTGAACTCCTACGAGCAGTACTTC. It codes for CASSLGANSGDLNSYEQYF.

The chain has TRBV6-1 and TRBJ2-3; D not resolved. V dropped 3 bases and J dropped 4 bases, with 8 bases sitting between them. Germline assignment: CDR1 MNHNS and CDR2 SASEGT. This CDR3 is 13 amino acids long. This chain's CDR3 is CASSERSPDTQYF. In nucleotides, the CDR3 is TGTGCCAGCAGTGAGAGAAGCCCAGATACGCAGTATTTT.

In DNA form, the CDR3 reads TGTGCCAGCTCACCAAACAGGAGGGACAGGGAGTACGAGCAGTACTTC. This gives the protein CASSPNRRDREYEQYF. J is TRBJ2-7 and V is TRBV18; 9 nucleotides match TRBD1. This CDR3 comprises 16 residues. The J segment lost 4 bases and the V segment lost 2 bases, leaving 9 bases of the junction unmatched. Germline V gene lookup returns CDR1 KGHSH and CDR2 LQKENI.

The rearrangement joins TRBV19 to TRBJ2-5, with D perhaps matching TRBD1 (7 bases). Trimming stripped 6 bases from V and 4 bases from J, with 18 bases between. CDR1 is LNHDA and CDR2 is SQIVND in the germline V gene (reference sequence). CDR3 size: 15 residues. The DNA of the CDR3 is TGTGCCAGTAGCCTAGGACAGGTGGAGGGAGAGACCCAGTACTTC. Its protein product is CASSLGQVEGETQYF.

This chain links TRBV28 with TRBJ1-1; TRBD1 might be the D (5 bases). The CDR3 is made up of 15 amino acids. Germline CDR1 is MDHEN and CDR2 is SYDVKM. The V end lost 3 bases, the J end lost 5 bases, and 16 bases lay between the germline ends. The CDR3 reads CASSFRSDRRTEAFF. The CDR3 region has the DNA TGTGCCAGCAGTTTTAGGTCCGACAGACGGACTGAAGCTTTCTTT.

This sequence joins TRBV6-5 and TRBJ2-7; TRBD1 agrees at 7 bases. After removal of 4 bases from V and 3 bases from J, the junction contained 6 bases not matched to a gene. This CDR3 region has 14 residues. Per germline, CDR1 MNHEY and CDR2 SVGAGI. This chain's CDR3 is CASSSPGTVYEQYF. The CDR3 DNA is TGTGCCAGCAGTTCTCCGGGGACAGTCTACGAGCAGTACTTC.

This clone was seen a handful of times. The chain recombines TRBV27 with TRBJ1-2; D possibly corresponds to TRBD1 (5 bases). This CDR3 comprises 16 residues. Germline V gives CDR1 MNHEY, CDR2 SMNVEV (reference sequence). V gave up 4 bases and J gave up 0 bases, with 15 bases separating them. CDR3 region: CASSYGGAETNYGYTF. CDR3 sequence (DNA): TGTGCCAGCAGTTACGGAGGGGCAGAAACTAACTATGGCTACACCTTC.

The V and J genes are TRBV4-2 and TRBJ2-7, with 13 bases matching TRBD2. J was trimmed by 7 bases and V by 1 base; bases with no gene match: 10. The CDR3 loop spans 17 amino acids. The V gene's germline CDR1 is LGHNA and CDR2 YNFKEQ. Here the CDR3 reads CASSQVWTSGRVREQYF. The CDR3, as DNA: TGTGCCAGCAGCCAAGTTTGGACTAGCGGGAGAGTGAGGGAGCAGTACTTC.

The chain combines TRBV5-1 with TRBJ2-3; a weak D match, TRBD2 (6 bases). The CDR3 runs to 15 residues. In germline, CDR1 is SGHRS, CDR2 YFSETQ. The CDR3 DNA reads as TGCGCAACCTCCCGAGGGGACTGGCTCACAGATACGCAGTATTTT. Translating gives CATSRGDWLTDTQYF.

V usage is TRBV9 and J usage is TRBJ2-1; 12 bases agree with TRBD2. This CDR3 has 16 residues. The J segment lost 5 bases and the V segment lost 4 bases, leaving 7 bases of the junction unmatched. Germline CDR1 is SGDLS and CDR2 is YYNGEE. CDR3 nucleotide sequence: TGTGCCAGCAGCCCCCGGACTAGCGGGACCAACAATGAGCAGTTCTTC. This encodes CASSPRTSGTNNEQFF.

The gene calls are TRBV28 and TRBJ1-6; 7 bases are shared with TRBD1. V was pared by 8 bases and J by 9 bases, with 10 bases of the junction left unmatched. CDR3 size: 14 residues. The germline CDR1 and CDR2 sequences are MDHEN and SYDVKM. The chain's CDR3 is CASSAPDRASPLHF. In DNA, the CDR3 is TGTGCCAGCTCGGCCCCCGACAGGGCTTCACCCCTCCACTTT. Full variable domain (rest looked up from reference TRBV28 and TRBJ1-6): DVKVTQSSRYLVKRTGEKVFLECVQDMDHENMFWYRQDPGLGLRLIYFSYDVKMKEKGDIPEGYSVSREKKERFSLILESASTNQTSMYLCASSAPDRASPLHFGNGTRLTVT.

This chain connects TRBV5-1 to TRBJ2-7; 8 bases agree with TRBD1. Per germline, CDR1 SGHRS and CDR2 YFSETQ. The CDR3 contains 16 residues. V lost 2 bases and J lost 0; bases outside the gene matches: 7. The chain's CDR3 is CASSFRQGSRSYEQYF. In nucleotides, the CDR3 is TGCGCCAGCAGCTTTAGACAGGGGAGTCGCTCCTACGAGCAGTACTTC.

The CDR3 here is CASSQLFLQGAKYGYTF. The CDR3 DNA sequence: TGCGCCAGCAGCCAACTTTTTTTGCAGGGGGCGAAATATGGCTACACCTTC. The rearrangement joins TRBV4-1 to TRBJ1-2; the match to TRBD1 covers 8 bases. This CDR3 region has 17 residues. Trimming removed 2 bases from V and 5 bases from J; junction bases left unmatched: 13. Germline loops: CDR1 MGHRA, CDR2 YSYEKL.

The CDR3: CASSPWTGLGTDTQYF. CDR3 nucleotide sequence: TGTGCCAGCAGCCCCTGGACTGGGCTTGGCACAGATACGCAGTATTTT. The V call is TRBV3-1 (or the pseudogene TRBV3-2), the J call TRBJ2-3; possibly TRBD2 for D (5 bases). The V gene lost 4 bases and the J gene lost 1 base, with 15 bases spanning the gap. The CDR3 has 16 amino acids. CDR1 is LGHDT and CDR2 is YNNKEL in the germline V gene (reference sequence).

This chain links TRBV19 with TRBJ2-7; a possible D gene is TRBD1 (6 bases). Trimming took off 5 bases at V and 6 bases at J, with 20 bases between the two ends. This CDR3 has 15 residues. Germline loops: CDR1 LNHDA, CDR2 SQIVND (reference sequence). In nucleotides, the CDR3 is TGTGCCAGTAGTCCCTATCCTTACAGGGCCGGCGAGCAGTACTTC. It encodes CASSPYPYRAGEQYF.

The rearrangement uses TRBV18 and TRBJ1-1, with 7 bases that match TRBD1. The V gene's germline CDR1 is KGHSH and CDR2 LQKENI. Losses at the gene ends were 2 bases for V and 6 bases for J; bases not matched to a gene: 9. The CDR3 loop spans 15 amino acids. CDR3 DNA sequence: TGTGCCAGCTCACCAAGGGCAGGGGGTAGCGCTGAAGCTTTCTTT. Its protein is CASSPRAGGSAEAFF.

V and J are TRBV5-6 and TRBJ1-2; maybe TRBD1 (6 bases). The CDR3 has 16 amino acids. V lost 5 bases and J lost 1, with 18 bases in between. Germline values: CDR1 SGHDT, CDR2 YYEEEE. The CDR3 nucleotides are TGTGCCAGCAGAGCCGGGACACCGCTTATTAACTATGGCTACACCTTC. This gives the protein CASRAGTPLINYGYTF.

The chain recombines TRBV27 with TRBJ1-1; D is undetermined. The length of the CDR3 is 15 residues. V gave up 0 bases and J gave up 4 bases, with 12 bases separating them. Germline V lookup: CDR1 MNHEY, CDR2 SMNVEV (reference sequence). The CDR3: CASSLSATGFTEAFF. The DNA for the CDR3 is TGTGCCAGCAGTTTATCCGCCACGGGTTTCACTGAAGCTTTCTTT.